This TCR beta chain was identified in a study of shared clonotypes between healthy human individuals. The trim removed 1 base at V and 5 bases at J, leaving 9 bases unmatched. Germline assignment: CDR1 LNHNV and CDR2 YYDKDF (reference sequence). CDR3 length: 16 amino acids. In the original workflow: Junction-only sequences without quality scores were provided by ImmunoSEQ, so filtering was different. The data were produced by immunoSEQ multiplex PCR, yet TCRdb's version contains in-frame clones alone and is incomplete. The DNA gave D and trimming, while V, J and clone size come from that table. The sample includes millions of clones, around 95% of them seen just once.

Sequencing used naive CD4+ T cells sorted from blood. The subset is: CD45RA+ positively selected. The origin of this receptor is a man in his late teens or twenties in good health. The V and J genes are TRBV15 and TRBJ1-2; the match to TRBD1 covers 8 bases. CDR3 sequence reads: CATSRGLQGASYGYTF. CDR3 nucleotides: TGTGCCACCAGCAGAGGCCTTCAGGGGGCTAGTTATGGCTACACCTTC.